This TCR beta chain was profiled in a study of control samples from healthy donors and cancer patients (dated by TCRdb to the early 2020s). The cysteine opens and the phenylalanine closes a CDR3 of 12 amino acids. The only DNA kept is the CDR3, 36 bases in frame from the first base. V sheds 3 bases and J sheds 4 bases, leaving 6 bases between their ends. The CDR1 and CDR2 encoded by the germline V gene are MDHEN and SYDVKM. Remarks on this clone: Its antigen is unknown. Base qualities are not at hand, and no much larger clone is one base apart.

Libraries were built with the immunoSEQ multiplex PCR assay. The table comes from immuneACCESS by way of TCRdb, which keeps in-frame sequences with V and J called. Part of the clones is missing from these tables; in studies checked, under half for an unresolved V gene and the rest for unknown reasons. This sample lists 5,000 to 6,500 clones; 84% were detected once. The ten largest account for around 7.5% of the sample. The sample comprised formalin-fixed, paraffin-embedded tissue. This sequence uses TRBV28 and TRBJ1-2, and possibly TRBD1, on 5 matching bases. The receptor was derived from a female donor with lung cancer. The DNA sequence is given as TGTGCCAGCAGTTTGCAGGGCTATGGCTACACCTTC. It specifies CASSLQGYGYTF.